This T cell receptor (beta chain) derives from a study of Ad26.COV2.S vaccination and SARS-CoV-2 variants. Here immunoSEQ multiplex PCR was the method, and the copy in TCRdb shows in-frame clones only, minus some. The sample includes some 350,000 clones, under 95% seen only once; the top ten take 3.9%. V lost 0 bases to trimming and J lost 4 bases, with 15 bases between them. The CDR3 is 16 amino acids. In germline, CDR1 is SGHTA, CDR2 FQGNSA. The chain links TRBV7-2 to TRBJ1-2, with no clear D. This clonotype originated in a human donor who had recovered from COVID-19. The input for sequencing was peripheral blood, taken after recovery from COVID-19. CDR3 protein: CASSLAGGQDGYGYTF. DNA for the CDR3: TGTGCCAGCAGCTTAGCTGGCGGGCAGGATGGCTATGGCTACACCTTC. Full variable domain (rest looked up from reference TRBV7-2 and TRBJ1-2): GAGVSQSPSNKVTEKGKDVELRCDPISGHTALYWYRQSLGQGLEFLIYFQGNSAPDKSGLPSDRFSAERTGGSVSTLTIQRTQQEDSAVYLCASSLAGGQDGYGYTFGSGTRLTVV.